This T cell receptor (beta chain) was observed in a study of identical twins listed by TCRdb under 2016. With regard to the full study: The study deep-sequenced TCR alpha and beta repertoires from monozygotic twins, unrelated adults of various ages and cord blood to test whether fetal clonotypes persist. To rule out contamination, the twin experiments were replicated at different times with different library preparation protocols. Study-wide findings and limitations: Zero-insertion analyses could be partly confounded by invariant T cells such as MAIT and iNKT, although diverse VJ usage argued against such confounding for most clonotypes. Compared with coincidental sharing between unrelated individuals, an excess of low generation-probability sequences was observed among out-of-frame TCR alpha sequences shared between twins. Abundant cord blood beta clonotypes had fewer insertions, young adult naive repertoires showed a similar but weaker trend, and memory repertoires showed no such trend. In beta out-of-frame sequences, excess twin sharing was weaker, because having fewer shared sequences lowered the signal-to-noise ratio. Conclusions relied on cross-sectional statistical analysis, since the same donors could not be followed over many years. Recombination models systematically underestimated out-of-frame TCR alpha sharing in monozygotic twins but agreed with sharing between unrelated individuals.

The library was prepared using 5' RACE. Sequencing used an Illumina HiSeq 2000. A universal primer binding site was introduced by template switching, and a unique molecular identifier was present in the final cDNA, enabling accurate counting of TCR cDNA molecules. First-strand cDNA for TCR alpha and beta chains was synthesized from specific primers in the conserved constant-segment region. To control for contamination, each cDNA library was double barcoded with a SMART-Mk sample barcode plus Illumina barcodes. TruSeq adapter sequences along with Illumina sample barcodes were introduced in two successive PCR steps. The TCR alpha and beta cDNA libraries were sequenced on the Illumina HiSeq platform using custom primers. In the original analysis: Raw reads were processed with MiGEC to extract unique molecular identifiers, and MiXCR was used to determine CDR3 positions. Recombination models were inferred per individual with the repgenHMM and IGoR tools using an EM algorithm. Shared clonotypes were analyzed with the tcR package in R, and sharing was normalized by the product of cloneset sizes. Out-of-frame nonproductive sequences were analyzed to study raw recombination free of thymic and clonal selection effects. TCRdb reprocessing: public reads trimmed at Q25 with fastp, clones called with MiXCR, in-frame beta chains kept. Rows with a matching CDR3 protein are joined into one entry that keeps the most common DNA and genes. The V and J calls shown here were made by TCRdb, not taken from the authors' results. Counted in this sample were 600,000 to 700,000 distinct CDR3 sequences; roughly 20% of them appeared once. More than 4% of the sample is in the top ten clones.

In regard to this clonotype: It has no known antigen specificity. Base qualities are not at hand, and no much larger clone is one base apart.

There are 14 amino acids in the CDR3, from cysteine to phenylalanine inclusive. Here the CDR3 DNA is all that survives: 42 bases in frame from base 1. The germline V gene (reference sequence) supplies CDR1 LNHNV and CDR2 YYDKDF. Trimming costs V 5 bases and J 3 bases, and their ends lie 14 bases apart. Every donor was a healthy Caucasian. Three pairs of female monozygotic twins, all aged roughly 18 to 29 years, were included in the twin cohort. Peripheral blood mononuclear cells were the source from which RNA for the TCR libraries was isolated. The sample also formed part of further work on T cells expressing NK-cell markers. The second study's paper adds: In sorted CD3+CD56+NKG2C+, CD3+CD56+NKG2C- and CD3+CD56-NKG2C+ T-cell subsets from about 8 donors, TCR beta-chain repertoires were profiled. Among the eight sequenced donors, seven were HCMV-seropositive and one was HCMV-seronegative. To restrict sorting to alphabetaTCR-expressing T cells, an anti-gammadeltaTCR antibody was added in several experiments. In several donors, the dominant CD3+CD56+NKG2C+ clonotypes were found to rank among the top 10 CD8+ clonotypes and to make up about 1.0-8% of CD8+ T cells. Those dominant clonotypes were again the most abundant among CD3+CD56-NKG2C+ cells in a few donors, at about 25-60.1%. Whether the expanded NKG2C-expressing T cell clones were specific for HCMV antigens remained unclear. The study sequenced eight donors, all healthy volunteers chosen at random: three men and five women. A commercial ELISA kit detecting HCMV-specific IgG in serum was used to determine HCMV serostatus. For over five donors, unsorted PBMC were also used to sequence bulk peripheral blood T-cell repertoires. MIGEC was used to demultiplex reads and group reads by UMI, and MiTCR was used to assemble and quantify clonotypes. To remove erroneous sequences, TCR cDNA sequences were retained only when supported by two or more reads. The tcR package was used for downstream repertoire analysis, and clonotypes were matched between fractions using CDR3 nucleotide sequence together with V segment. VDJmatch was used to annotate antigen specificity against VDJdb, with one amino acid substitution in CDR3 permitted.

The chain is made from TRBV15 and TRBJ2-7, with a weak D call of TRBD2 (5 bases match). The sequencing input was PBMCs. This receptor was obtained from a woman aged 18-35 years in good health. The CDR3 corresponds to CATSRLRGNYEQYF. Here is the DNA: TGTGCCACCAGCCGCCTACGGGGAAACTACGAGCAGTACTTC. With all but the CDR3 taken from the reference TRBV15 and TRBJ2-7 genes, the full variable domain is: DAMVIQNPRYQVTQFGKPVTLSCSQTLNHNVMYWYQQKSSQAPKLLFHYYDKDFNNEADTPDNFQSRRPNTSFCFLDIRSPGLGDTAMYLCATSRLRGNYEQYFGPGTRLTVT.